These 23 T cell receptor beta chains were all obtained from the same sample, sequenced in a study of blood T cell repertoires in COVID-19. Assay: immunoSEQ multiplex PCR; the TCRdb copy retains only in-frame clones and omits some. The sample holds 250,000 or so clones, 85% to 90% seen once. Sequencing was performed on PBMCs or T cells enriched from blood (not recorded which). These TCRs come from a woman aged 25 to 39 with acute COVID-19.

This clone was observed a handful of times. The CDR3 is CASSSDRGTEAFF. The CDR3 coding sequence is TGTGCCAGCAGCTCGGACAGGGGTACTGAAGCTTTCTTT. This sequence joins TRBV5-4 and TRBJ1-1, with TRBD1 matching 9 bases. The length of the CDR3 is 13 residues. Germline loops: CDR1 SGHNT, CDR2 YYREEE (reference sequence). V was clipped by 3 bases and J by 5 bases; unmatched bases: 2.

The rearrangement joins TRBV7-2 to TRBJ1-2, with D maybe TRBD1 (5 bases). Germline-derived CDR1 and CDR2 are SGHTA and FQGNSA. The CDR3 totals 16 residues. Trimming left V 1 base short and J 2 bases short, with 14 bases between. The CDR3 nucleotides read TGTGCCAGCAGCTTAGTTCCCGACAGTTACAACTATGGCTACACCTTC. It translates to CASSLVPDSYNYGYTF.

V is TRBV25-1 and J is TRBJ2-7; D is possibly TRBD1 (6 bases). The V and J ends lost 4 bases and 6 bases respectively, with 16 bases between them. From germline, CDR1 is MGHDK and CDR2 SYGVNS. The CDR3 consists of 14 residues. The CDR3 spells CASSGAGEPGEQYF. The CDR3 bases are TGTGCCAGCAGTGGGGCAGGGGAACCCGGCGAGCAGTACTTC.

This chain links TRBV27 with TRBJ2-5; 12 positions agree with TRBD2. Germline V CDR1 and CDR2: MNHEY, SMNVEV (reference sequence). The V gene end was trimmed by 5 bases and the J gene end by 2 bases; junction bases not matched to a gene: 9. The CDR3 spans 17 residues. The CDR3 is CASSLLGLAGPQETQYF. CDR3 bases: TGTGCCAGCAGTCTACTTGGACTAGCGGGACCACAAGAGACCCAGTACTTC.

V and J are TRBV7-3 and TRBJ2-2; TRBD2 might be the D (6 bases). V was trimmed by 2 bases and J by 2 bases, leaving 9 bases between them. Germline CDR1 SGHTA, CDR2 FQGTGA. This CDR3 comprises 15 residues. CDR3 region: CASSLHGSNTGELFF. CDR3 bases: TGTGCCAGCAGCTTACACGGGAGTAACACCGGGGAGCTGTTTTTT.

The table lists this clone with a count of one. CDR3 coding DNA: TGCAGCGTTGAATTGGGACTATCCATGCCCGGGGAGCAGTACTTC. It codes for CSVELGLSMPGEQYF. V and J are TRBV29-1 and TRBJ2-7; TRBD2 matches 7 bases. The V and J ends lost 2 bases and 7 bases, in that order; junction bases with no gene match: 14. The CDR3 covers 15 residues. CDR1 is SQVTM and CDR2 is ANQGSEA in the germline V gene.

This chain links TRBV9 with TRBJ2-5, with a tentative D call TRBD2 (6 bases). The CDR3 runs to 16 residues. Germline loops: CDR1 SGDLS, CDR2 YYNGEE. V lost 0 bases, J lost 2 bases, and 14 bases lay in between. The CDR3 nucleotides are TGTGCCAGCAGCGTAGATAGCGGAGACCTACAAGAGACCCAGTACTTC. It specifies CASSVDSGDLQETQYF.

This clone appeared once. The chain joins TRBV4-1 to TRBJ1-1; D remains unclear. The germline V gene has CDR1 MGHRA and CDR2 YSYEKL. The CDR3 runs 12 residues. Deletions cut 7 bases from V and 4 bases from J, with 10 bases between. CDR3 sequence reads: CASTRSGTEAFF. CDR3 nucleotides: TGCGCCAGCACTCGGTCGGGCACTGAAGCTTTCTTT.

The chain employs TRBV18 and TRBJ1-4, with D maybe TRBD1 (6 bases). The length of the CDR3 is 13 residues. Germline assignment: CDR1 KGHSH and CDR2 LQKENI. Trimming removed 3 bases from V and 8 bases from J, with 10 bases in between. The chain's CDR3 is CASSPGGAEKLFF. CDR3 nucleotides: TGTGCCAGCTCACCTGGGGGGGCGGAAAAACTGTTTTTT.

The chain is built from TRBV19 and TRBJ2-1; D perhaps matches TRBD2 (5 bases). V shed 4 bases and J shed 8 bases, with 15 bases lying between them. The CDR3 spans 14 residues. CDR1 is LNHDA, CDR2 SQIVND, per germline (reference sequence). CDR3 DNA: TGTGCCAGTAGTAAGGCTAGCTTCTTGGATGAGCAGTTCTTC. Amino acids: CASSKASFLDEQFF. The complete variable domain, with remaining parts taken from reference TRBV19 and TRBJ2-1, reads DGGITQSPKYLFRKEGQNVTLSCEQNLNHDAMYWYRQDPGQGLRLIYYSQIVNDFQKGDIAEGYSVSREKKESFPLTVTSAQKNPTAFYLCASSKASFLDEQFFGPGTRLTVL.

This clone was detected once. The J gene is TRBJ1-1, the V gene TRBV3-1 (or the pseudogene TRBV3-2); 10 bases map to TRBD1. Germline values: CDR1 LGHDT, CDR2 YNNKEL (reference sequence). With 0 bases clipped from V and 5 bases from J, the junction kept 3 bases outside the gene matches. CDR3 size: 15 residues. DNA for the CDR3: TGTGCCAGCAGCCAAGAAGGACAGGGGGGGACTGAAGCTTTCTTT. It yields the protein CASSQEGQGGTEAFF.

The table lists this clone with a count of one. The chain carries TRBV5-1 and TRBJ2-2, with TRBD2 as a possible D gene (5 bases). The V gene's germline CDR1 is SGHRS and CDR2 YFSETQ. Trimming took off 0 bases at V and 2 bases at J, with 14 bases between the two ends. The CDR3 spans 17 residues. The CDR3 coding sequence is TGCGCCAGCAGCTTGGTAAAACTAGACTCTAACACCGGGGAGCTGTTTTTT. Translation gives CASSLVKLDSNTGELFF.

The chain has TRBV5-4 and TRBJ2-5; the D gene is possibly TRBD1 (6 bases). V shed 0 bases and J shed 0 bases, with 15 bases lying between them. Germline lookup yields CDR1 SGHNT and CDR2 YYREEE (reference sequence). This CDR3 has 17 residues. The CDR3 region is CASSLAPDRLYQETQYF. DNA for the CDR3: TGTGCCAGCAGCTTGGCTCCGGACAGATTGTACCAAGAGACCCAGTACTTC.

The table lists this clone with a count of one. The rearrangement joins TRBV11-3 to TRBJ2-2; 7 bases line up with TRBD1. The CDR3 runs 16 residues. Losses at the gene ends were 5 bases for V and 4 bases for J; bases not matched to a gene: 10. Germline V gene sequence: CDR1 SGHNT, CDR2 YENEEA. The CDR3 loop is CASSPRGGGFTGELFF. DNA for the CDR3: TGTGCCAGCAGCCCTAGAGGGGGCGGTTTCACCGGGGAGCTGTTTTTT.

This chain connects TRBV7-2 to TRBJ1-2; D unresolved. Trimming removed 0 bases from V and 0 bases from J, with 11 bases in between. CDR3 size: 16 residues. The germline V gene has CDR1 SGHTA and CDR2 FQGNSA. The CDR3 DNA reads as TGTGCCAGCAGCTTAGCTTCGGGGAGAACTAACTATGGCTACACCTTC. Protein sequence: CASSLASGRTNYGYTF.

In this sample, this clone turned up once. The chain is built from TRBV21-1 and TRBJ2-7; the table calls TRBD2, which could not be checked here. TRBV21-1 is annotated as a pseudogene. The CDR3 runs to 16 residues. CDR3: CASSKKREGQYYEQYF. The CDR3, as DNA: TGTGCCAGCAGCAAAAAGCGGGAGGGACAATACTACGAGCAGTACTTC.

V usage is TRBV7-9 and J usage is TRBJ2-7; 7 bases align to TRBD1. This CDR3 has 11 residues. V lost 3 bases, J lost 7 bases, and 0 bases stayed unmatched. The V gene's germline CDR1 is SEHNR and CDR2 FQNEAQ (reference sequence). CDR3 DNA sequence: TGTGCCAGCAGCTTGGACAGGGAGCAGTACTTC. It encodes CASSLDREQYF.

V and J are TRBV30 and TRBJ2-1, with TRBD1 as a possible D gene (5 bases). Trimming pared 8 bases from V and 4 bases from J, leaving 9 bases between. This CDR3 contains 11 residues. Looked up from germline, CDR1 is GTSNPN and CDR2 is SVGIG (reference sequence). The CDR3 here is CAGAGYNEQFF. In DNA, the CDR3 is TGTGCCGGGGCAGGTTACAATGAGCAGTTCTTC. The full variable domain, completed using reference TRBV30 and TRBJ2-1, is SQTIHQWPATLVQPVGSPLSLECTVEGTSNPNLYWYRQAAGRGLQLLFYSVGIGQISSEVPQNLSASRPQDRQFILSSKKLLLSDSGFYLCAGAGYNEQFFGPGTRLTVL.

The chain carries TRBV6-5 and TRBJ2-7; D is possibly TRBD1 (7 bases). Germline-derived CDR1 and CDR2 are MNHEY and SVGAGI. V was pared by 2 bases and J by 4 bases, with 12 bases between. The CDR3 consists of 14 residues. The CDR3 DNA follows: TGTGCCAGCAGTTACGGGCAGGGGGGTTACGAGCAGTACTTC. Translating gives CASSYGQGGYEQYF.

The rearrangement joins TRBV7-3 to TRBJ1-1; D remains unclear. This CDR3 has 13 residues. Germline CDR1 SGHTA, CDR2 FQGTGA. Between the trimmed V and J ends, which lost 0 bases and 4 bases, there was a span of 6 bases. CDR3: CASSLTLSTEAFF. The DNA of the CDR3 is TGTGCCAGCAGCTTAACCCTGAGCACTGAAGCTTTCTTT.

This sequence joins TRBV5-1 and TRBJ2-7; 12 bases match TRBD1. The junction had 3 bases not matched to a gene; V was cut back by 7 bases and J by 4 bases. Germline CDR1 reads SGHRS; CDR2 reads YFSETQ. The CDR3 runs to 13 residues. This CDR3 is CASGTGGAYEQYF. DNA for the CDR3: TGCGCCAGCGGGACAGGGGGCGCTTACGAGCAGTACTTC.

This chain links TRBV6-5 with TRBJ1-2; perhaps TRBD1 as D (5 bases). Deletions cut 11 bases from V and 7 bases from J, with 23 bases between. This CDR3 has 14 residues. Germline assignment: CDR1 MNHEY and CDR2 SVGAGI. CDR3 loop: CAGHHGGAAPGYTF. The CDR3 DNA sequence: TGTGCCGGCCATCATGGTGGGGCTGCACCTGGCTACACCTTC.

The CDR3: CASSLGQGGREQYF. The DNA of the CDR3 is TGTGCCAGCAGCTTGGGACAGGGGGGACGAGAGCAGTACTTC. The genes are TRBV5-6 and TRBJ2-7, with TRBD1 matching 9 bases. This CDR3 has 14 amino acids. J was trimmed by 7 bases and V by 0 bases; bases with no gene match: 5. Germline CDR1 is SGHDT and CDR2 is YYEEEE.